These 7 T cell receptor beta chains were all obtained from the same sample, sequenced in a study of T cells in Graves' hyperthyroidism and ophthalmopathy. Amplification yielded TCR beta CDR3 regions, with RNA transcripts as the source. An initial round of RT-PCR targeting the TCR CDR3 relied on the HTBI primer set. TCRdb analysed the multiplex PCR reads with MiXCR anew, one entry per CDR3 protein. The table includes about 250,000 distinct CDR3 sequences, around 25% detected once. The sample consisted of blood. These receptors were obtained from a woman aged 40-49 years with Graves' ophthalmopathy.

This clonotype showed up many times. The CDR3 DNA follows: TGTGCCAGCAGCACCAGACTAGCGGGACAAGAGACCCAGTACTTC. This gives the protein CASSTRLAGQETQYF. This chain joins TRBV12-3 or TRBV12-4 and TRBJ2-5; 11 bases are a match to TRBD2. The CDR3 has 15 amino acids. The junction had 5 bases not matched to a gene; V was cut back by 6 bases and J by 2 bases.

This clonotype was picked up many times. The gene calls are TRBV28 and TRBJ2-2; tentatively, D is TRBD2 (5 bases). V lost 5 bases, J lost 7 bases, and 14 bases lay in between. This CDR3 has 14 amino acids. In germline, CDR1 is MDHEN, CDR2 SYDVKM. The CDR3, as DNA: TGTGCCAGCAGTCTGGACTCCCTGAGCGGGGAGCTGTTTTTT. Protein product: CASSLDSLSGELFF.

The chain combines TRBV15 with TRBJ1-5; 7 nucleotides agree with TRBD1. The CDR3 contains 14 residues. Germline V lookup: CDR1 LNHNV, CDR2 YYDKDF (reference sequence). The V segment lost 4 bases and the J segment 7 bases; nucleotides outside the gene matches: 7. The DNA for the CDR3 is TGTGCCACCAGCATAAGACAGGGTAGCCAGCCCCAGCATTTT. Amino acids: CATSIRQGSQPQHF.

This clonotype came up many times. This rearrangement joins TRBV5-1 to TRBJ2-1; the D gene is possibly TRBD2 (6 bases). This CDR3 spans 13 amino acids. V was cut by 5 bases and J by 7 bases, with 13 bases left in between. The germline gives CDR1 SGHRS, CDR2 YFSETQ. The CDR3 reads CASRPGGVNEQFF. CDR3 nucleotide sequence: TGCGCCAGCAGACCAGGAGGGGTAAATGAGCAGTTCTTC.

This clonotype was picked up many times. The V call is TRBV11-2, the J call TRBJ2-7; D is possibly TRBD2 (6 bases). The CDR3 has 15 amino acids. The V gene lost 3 bases and the J gene lost 3 bases, with 15 bases spanning the gap. Per germline, CDR1 SGHAT and CDR2 FQNNGV. The DNA for the CDR3 is TGTGCCAGCAGCTTTGGGTTAGTGGGAGGCTACGAGCAGTACTTC. It codes for CASSFGLVGGYEQYF.

In this sample, this clonotype turned up many times. V is TRBV5-5 and J is TRBJ1-5; tentatively, D is TRBD1 (5 bases). CDR1 is SGHKS, CDR2 YYEKEE, per germline (reference sequence). Trimming left V 0 bases short and J 3 bases short, with 10 bases between. CDR3 length: 15 residues. CDR3 in DNA: TGTGCCAGCAGCTTGGAAGGGACCCCCAATCAGCCCCAGCATTTT. Protein: CASSLEGTPNQPQHF.

This clonotype was counted ten times or more. The chain combines TRBV25-1 with TRBJ2-7; tentative D call: TRBD1 (5 bases). The CDR3 loop spans 11 amino acids. Trimming shortened V by 4 bases and J by 7 bases, and 8 bases separated the two germline ends. CDR1 is MGHDK and CDR2 is SYGVNS in the germline V gene. The chain's CDR3 is CASSGSGEQYF. In DNA form, the CDR3 reads TGTGCCAGCAGTGGTTCAGGGGAGCAGTACTTC.